Below, one TCR beta chain is given with its context. The antigen it recognizes is unknown. No much larger clonotype is one base removed from it; base qualities were not supplied. Amplification of TCR beta CDR3 regions was carried out from RNA transcripts. The first round of RT-PCR for the TCR CDR3 was performed with the HTBI primer set and the Qiagen OneStep RT-PCR kit. Libraries were constructed in a second round of multiplex PCR, after which size selection and purification were performed. Paired-end sequencing of the libraries was performed with 100 bp reads on an Illumina HiSeq2000. The study's own analysis went as follows. SOAPnuke was used to process the raw data, throwing out any read that contained adapters or uncalled bases, had a mean Phred below 15, or lacked an exact constant-primer or identifier match. COPE v1.2.5 was used to merge the high-quality paired reads, and each unique nucleotide sequence was defined as a clonotype. Clonotypes were aligned to IMGT TRBV, TRBD and TRBJ reference segments using MiTCR v1.1. The analysis was restricted to V-J combinations with a frequency above 0.0001, which together covered 98% to 99.2% of the repertoires. A TCS score was defined as the ratio of F50 (clonal expansion) to E x V (chaos), with BLOSUM62-based TCRdist applied between CDR3 peptides within each V-J. Welch's t-statistics and random forest reduced roughly 500 V-J features to 10 to 15, which were used in a naive Bayes classifier (R e1071). The public reads were run again by TCRdb, first through fastp at Q25 and then through MiXCR, and only productive beta chains were kept. Duplicate CDR3 protein sequences are folded into a single record with the most common DNA and genes. TCRdb's processing, not the study's, gives the V and J calls here. For this sample there are hundreds of thousands of distinct CDR3 sequences; roughly 17% appear just once. The ten largest make up 18% of the sample.

The CDR1 and CDR2 encoded by the germline V gene (reference sequence) are DFQATT and SNEGSKA. From cysteine to phenylalanine, the CDR3 is 14 amino acids long. Left in the record is the CDR3 DNA by itself, 42 bases read in frame from the first base. Trimming removed 4 bases from V and 5 bases from J, leaving 18 bases between the germline ends. The data originate from a study of T cells in Graves' hyperthyroidism and ophthalmopathy (dated by TCRdb to between 2018 and 2021). About the full investigation: Peripheral blood samples were taken at initial diagnosis, before any treatment was given. A discovery cohort of about 100 patients, fewer than 50 with Graves' ophthalmopathy and 55 to 60 with stable Graves' hyperthyroidism, was used to find distinguishing TCR V-J signatures. Whether ophthalmopathy could be predicted prospectively was tested in an independent validation cohort made up of some 20 hyperthyroidism patients plus 17 patients who later progressed to ophthalmopathy. The 85 to 100 discovery patients were randomly split 7:3 into training and test sets. Thyroid tissue and blood T-cell repertoires from six Graves' hyperthyroidism patients were also compared in the study. Once sampling was done, hyperthyroidism patients were given methimazole at a starting dose of 30 mg daily, whereas ophthalmopathy patients were given high-dose intravenous methylprednisolone. According to the paper, TCR Vbeta CDR3 sequencing was carried out on about 140 peripheral blood samples, which came from fewer than 50 ophthalmopathy, about 75 hyperthyroidism and about 17 progressor patients.

The research as a whole found: No statistical method was used to fix the sample size in advance, and group allocation was not hidden from the investigators. A 13 V-J signature model separated ophthalmopathy from stable hyperthyroidism, with around 90% sensitivity and roughly 82% specificity in cross-validation and 80%/75% in testing. Blood samples also contained most of the expanded thyroid clonotypes (frequency above 0.001), which suggests that blood repertoires may reflect thyroid immune responses. In validation, the model predicted progression to ophthalmopathy a median of around six months before onset, with approximately 71% sensitivity and nearly 75% specificity.

Stable Graves' hyperthyroidism was defined as the absence of progression to ophthalmopathy over 18 months of follow-up. The hyperthyroidism patients were between 18 and 65 years old and newly diagnosed, with a disease duration of less than 2 months. Patients with uncontrolled infections, other autoimmune diseases, pregnancy or lactation were excluded. Clinical symptoms, serum thyroxine and TRAb, thyroid ultrasound, and orbital computed tomography formed the basis for the diagnoses. PBMCs were separated from roughly 9.6 ml of fresh peripheral blood using Ficoll-Paque density gradient centrifugation. Total RNA was extracted with Trizol reagent, and quality was checked on an Agilent 2100 Bioanalyzer.

The sequenced sample was blood. Here the chain combines TRBV20-1 and TRBJ2-7; perhaps TRBD1 is the D gene, with 6 bases matching. The sequence came from a woman aged 18-30 years with Graves' hyperthyroidism. The nucleotide sequence reads TGCAGTGCTATTGTGGGGGCCCCCAGGGACGAGCAGTACTTC. Its protein is CSAIVGAPRDEQYF.